The sequence of this T cell receptor (beta chain) was determined in a study of Graves' ophthalmopathy and Graves' hyperthyroidism. Study conclusions and caveats: Ophthalmopathy progression was predicted with 70% to 71% sensitivity and approximately 79% specificity.

This CDR3 is 14 amino acids long. Germline CDR1 and CDR2: MNHEY and SMNVEV (reference sequence). V lost 8 bases to trimming and J lost 0 bases, with 10 bases between them. Amplification targeted the TCR beta CDR3 regions, with RNA transcripts as the source material. HTBI-primed RT-PCR formed the first round, and a multiplex PCR formed the second. Each CDR3 protein gets one entry after TCRdb re-called the multiplex PCR reads with MiXCR. The data hold about 400,000 distinct CDR3 sequences, with around 20% observed a single time. In this sample, this clonotype turned up many times. Its matching antigen is unknown. No donor had other autoimmune disease, uncontrolled infection, pregnancy or lactation. The diagnosis combined clinical symptoms, thyroxine, TRAb, thyroid ultrasound and orbital computed tomography scans. The PBMCs used were ones drawn from approximately 10 ml of fresh peripheral blood.

The TCR comes from a woman between 18 and 29 years old with Graves' ophthalmopathy. The V and J genes are TRBV27 and TRBJ1-4, with no clear D. The specimen was peripheral blood. The CDR3 reads CASGRTATNEKLFF. For the CDR3, the DNA is TGTGCCAGCGGTAGGACGGCAACTAATGAAAAACTGTTTTTT.